The present T cell receptor beta chain was sequenced within a study of human T cells and chemical hapten exposure. Study in general: Subjects had 2% DPC placed on roughly 2 cm by roughly 2 cm of upper inner arm skin for sensitization.

Described time point: patch test 3, about 24 weeks after DPC sensitization. Treatment reported: therapeutic diphenylcyclopropenone sensitization with weekly scalp DPC. TCRdb used MiXCR to reprocess the RACE reads, holding one entry per CDR3 protein. The sample includes 150,000 to 200,000 distinct CDR3 sequences, about a quarter seen only once; the top ten take 2% to 2.5%. The CDR3 length is 15 residues. Germline CDR1 reads ENHRY; CDR2 reads SYGVKD. J was trimmed by 5 bases and V by 4 bases; bases with no gene match: 9. This clonotype has a handful of counts. This receptor was identified in a young woman with alopecia areata. Some clones in this sample may be carry-over from other donors' samples. The sequencing used whole blood, collected in connection with sensitization to the hapten diphenylcyclopropenone (DPC). The gene calls are TRBV10-3 and TRBJ2-5; 8 bases match TRBD1. The CDR3: CAISVRADRVETQYF. As DNA, the CDR3 is TGTGCCATCAGTGTTAGAGCGGACAGGGTGGAGACCCAGTACTTC.